This T cell receptor beta chain was identified in a study of blood T cell repertoires in COVID-19. The wider study: The samples span acute and convalescent COVID-19 from the United States, Italy and Spain. PBMCs, B-cell-depleted T cells, or T cells provided the cDNA or gDNA that made up the material.

Trimming removed 2 bases at V and 5 bases at J, with 15 bases between. CDR3 length: 15 residues. Germline CDR1 and CDR2: MNHEY and SVGAGI. Original methodology: Nucleated cell number was recorded as an estimate derived from reference gene primer amplification. Repertoires were generated with immunoSEQ multiplex PCR, while TCRdb's copy carries only in-frame clones and drops some. V, J and clone size are taken as reported in that table, and D and trimming were inferred from the DNA itself. Of 70,000 or so clones in the sample, 80% to 90% were seen once. Sample: peripheral blood. This clonotype originated in a man in his fifties or sixties with acute or convalescent COVID-19. This sequence joins TRBV6-5 and TRBJ1-1; D is unclear. CDR3 nucleotides: TGTGCCAGCAGTTACGCCGGAGGCCACGGGACTGAAGCTTTCTTT. It specifies CASSYAGGHGTEAFF.